This TCR beta chain was captured by sequencing in a study of T cell responses to AZD1222 COVID-19 vaccine. Study-wide results and limits: CD4 TCRs associated with vaccination spanned spike, dominating at 160-218 and 743-854. The breadth and depth of Spike-specific TCRs increased once two AZD1222 doses had been given. The donors showed a predominance of white British ancestry and of females, with possible underestimation of clonal diversity. Only five to seven AZD1222 recipients tested seropositive at baseline.

Profiled with immunoSEQ multiplex PCR; TCRdb holds only in-frame clones, not every one. The table includes 90,000 to 120,000 clones, 80% to 95% detected once. A word on this clone: The antigen is undetermined.

This TCR came from an adult who received the AZD1222 COVID-19 vaccine. The sample was peripheral blood, taken 28 days after the second AZD1222 dose.

The CDR3 nucleotides are TGTGCCAGCAGCCAAGACCCGGGACAAGGGACCTACGAGCAGTACTTC. Translating it yields CASSQDPGQGTYEQYF. J is TRBJ2-7 and V is TRBV4-2, with TRBD1 as a possible D gene (6 bases). This CDR3 is 16 amino acids long. Between the trimmed V and J ends, which lost 0 bases and 2 bases, there was a span of 14 bases. Germline V CDR1 and CDR2: LGHNA, YNFKEQ.